The following is a T cell receptor beta chain sequence with its context. The target antigen is unknown. Germline CDR1 reads SEHNR; CDR2 reads FQNEAQ (reference sequence). CDR3 size: 15 residues. J lost 1 base, V lost 1 base, and 3 bases had no gene match. The data originate from a study of cytomegalovirus exposure and HLA in healthy donors. PCR was performed using 60 Vbeta and 13 Jbeta primers. Sequencing used immunoSEQ multiplex PCR; TCRdb keeps in-frame clones, though not all of them. Of about 89,000 clones listed, roughly 80% were seen once; the top ten hold around a tenth. Overall study findings and caveats: Accounts indicate the classifier identified cytomegalovirus status with strong specificity and sensitivity. When analyzed later, the rates of TCR association showed variation by HLA locus, with DRB1 the most and HLA-C the fewest. In vitro, a few CMV-associated chains proved specific for CMV antigens. Later work found most CMV-associated TCR beta chains apparently HLA-restricted.

This TCR derives from a man aged 25-40 years in good health and CMV-seropositive. The V call is TRBV7-9, the J call TRBJ1-1; 7 positions match TRBD1. The sample taken for sequencing was PBMCs. CDR3 nucleotide sequence: TGTGCCAGCAGCTTAGGGACAGGTGGGAACACTGAAGCTTTCTTT. Its protein product is CASSLGTGGNTEAFF.